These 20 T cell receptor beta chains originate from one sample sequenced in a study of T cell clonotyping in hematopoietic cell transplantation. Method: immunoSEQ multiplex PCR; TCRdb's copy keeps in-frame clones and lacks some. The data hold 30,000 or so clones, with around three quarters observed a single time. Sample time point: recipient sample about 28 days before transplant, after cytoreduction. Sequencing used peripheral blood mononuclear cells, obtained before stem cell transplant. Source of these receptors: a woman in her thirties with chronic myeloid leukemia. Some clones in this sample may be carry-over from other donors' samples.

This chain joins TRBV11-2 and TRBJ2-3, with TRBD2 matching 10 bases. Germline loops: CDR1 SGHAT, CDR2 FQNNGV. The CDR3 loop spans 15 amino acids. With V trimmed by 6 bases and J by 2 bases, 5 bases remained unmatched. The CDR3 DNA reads TGTGCCAGCAGGCAACTAGCGGGGAACACAGATACGCAGTATTTT. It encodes CASRQLAGNTDTQYF.

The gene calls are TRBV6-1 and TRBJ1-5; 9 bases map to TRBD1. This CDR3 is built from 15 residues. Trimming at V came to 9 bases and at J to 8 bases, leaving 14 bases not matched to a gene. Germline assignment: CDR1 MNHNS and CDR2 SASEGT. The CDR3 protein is CASYRGRGMAEPQHF. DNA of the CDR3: TGTGCCAGTTACAGGGGGCGGGGGATGGCTGAGCCCCAGCATTTT.

CDR3 protein: CASSSETVNSPLHF. In nucleotides, the CDR3 is TGCGCCAGCAGCTCGGAAACTGTTAATTCACCCCTCCACTTT. The rearrangement links TRBV5-1 to TRBJ1-6; D unclear. The CDR3 spans 14 residues. Trimming pared 3 bases from V and 6 bases from J, leaving 10 bases between. Germline loops: CDR1 SGHRS, CDR2 YFSETQ.

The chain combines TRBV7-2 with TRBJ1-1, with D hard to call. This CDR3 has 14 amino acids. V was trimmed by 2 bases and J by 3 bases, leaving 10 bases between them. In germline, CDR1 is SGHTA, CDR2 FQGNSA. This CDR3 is CASSLSRTYTEAFF. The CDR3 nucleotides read TGTGCCAGCAGCTTATCCCGGACCTACACTGAAGCTTTCTTT. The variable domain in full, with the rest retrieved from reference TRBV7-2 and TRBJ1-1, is GAGVSQSPSNKVTEKGKDVELRCDPISGHTALYWYRQSLGQGLEFLIYFQGNSAPDKSGLPSDRFSAERTGGSVSTLTIQRTQQEDSAVYLCASSLSRTYTEAFFGQGTRLTVV.

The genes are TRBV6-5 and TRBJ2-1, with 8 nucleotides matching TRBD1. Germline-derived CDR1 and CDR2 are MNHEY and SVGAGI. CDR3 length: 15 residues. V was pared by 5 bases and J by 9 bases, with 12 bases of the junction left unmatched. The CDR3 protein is CASSRTRGQYGEQFF. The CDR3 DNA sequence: TGTGCCAGCAGTAGAACCAGGGGGCAGTATGGTGAGCAGTTCTTC.

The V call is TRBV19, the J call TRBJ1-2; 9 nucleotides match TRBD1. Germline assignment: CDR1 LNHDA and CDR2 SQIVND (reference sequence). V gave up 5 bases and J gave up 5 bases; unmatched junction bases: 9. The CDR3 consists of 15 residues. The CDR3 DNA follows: TGTGCCAGTAGTTTCGTGACCGGGACAGGGTATGGCTACACCTTC. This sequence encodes CASSFVTGTGYGYTF.

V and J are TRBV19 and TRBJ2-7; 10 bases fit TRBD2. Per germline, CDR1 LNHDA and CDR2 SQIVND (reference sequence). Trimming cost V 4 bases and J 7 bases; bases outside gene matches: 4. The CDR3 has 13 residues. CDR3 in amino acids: CASSRTSGGEQYF. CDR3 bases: TGTGCCAGTAGTAGGACTAGCGGCGGGGAGCAGTACTTC.

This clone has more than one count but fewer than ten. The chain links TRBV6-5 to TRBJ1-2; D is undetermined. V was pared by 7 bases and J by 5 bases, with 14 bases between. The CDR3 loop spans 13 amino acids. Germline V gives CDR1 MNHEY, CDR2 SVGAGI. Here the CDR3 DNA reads TGTGCCAGCACCTCACTGTACGGGTATGGCTACACCTTC. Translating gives CASTSLYGYGYTF.

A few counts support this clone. CDR3 residues: CASSQLTKDFYNEQFF. CDR3 bases: TGCGCCAGCAGTCAACTTACCAAGGACTTCTACAATGAGCAGTTCTTC. The chain links TRBV23-1 to TRBJ2-1, with D possibly TRBD2 on 5 matching bases. TRBV23-1 is placed among ORFs of uncertain function. Trimming left V 2 bases short and J 3 bases short, with 14 bases between. This CDR3 has 16 residues.

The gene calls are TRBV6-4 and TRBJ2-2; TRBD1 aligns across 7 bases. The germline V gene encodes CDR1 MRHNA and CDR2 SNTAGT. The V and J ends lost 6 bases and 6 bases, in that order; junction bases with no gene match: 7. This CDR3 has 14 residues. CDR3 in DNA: TGTGCCAGCAGGCAAAACAGGGGCTCCGGGGAGCTGTTTTTT. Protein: CASRQNRGSGELFF.

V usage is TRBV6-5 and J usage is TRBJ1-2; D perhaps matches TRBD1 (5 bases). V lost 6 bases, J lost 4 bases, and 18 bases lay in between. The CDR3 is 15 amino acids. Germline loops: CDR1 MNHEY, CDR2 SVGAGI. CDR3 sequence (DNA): TGTGCCAGCAGCCAAGGGGACTACCTCGGCTATGGCTACACCTTC. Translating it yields CASSQGDYLGYGYTF.

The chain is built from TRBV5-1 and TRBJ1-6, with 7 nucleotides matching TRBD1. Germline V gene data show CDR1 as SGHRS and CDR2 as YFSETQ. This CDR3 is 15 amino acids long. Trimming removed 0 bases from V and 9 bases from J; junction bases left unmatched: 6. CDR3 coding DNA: TGCGCCAGCAGCTTGGGGGGACAGACAGGTTCACCCCTCCACTTT. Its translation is CASSLGGQTGSPLHF.

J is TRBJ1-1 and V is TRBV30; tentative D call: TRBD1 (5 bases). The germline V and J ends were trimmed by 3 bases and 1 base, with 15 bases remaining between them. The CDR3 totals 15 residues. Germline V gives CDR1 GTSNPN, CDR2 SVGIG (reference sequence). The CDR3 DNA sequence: TGTGCCTGGAGGAAAGTTGCGACAGCGAACACTGAAGCTTTCTTT. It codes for CAWRKVATANTEAFF.

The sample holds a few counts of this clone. CDR3 region: CASSNGQGLFF. The CDR3 region has the DNA TGTGCCAGTAGTAACGGACAGGGACTGTTTTTT. The rearrangement links TRBV19 to TRBJ1-4, with TRBD1 matching over 8 bases. The J segment lost 13 bases and the V segment lost 4 bases, leaving 2 bases of the junction unmatched. From germline, CDR1 is LNHDA and CDR2 SQIVND (reference sequence). This CDR3 is built from 11 residues. The full variable domain, rest sourced from reference TRBV19 and TRBJ1-4, is DGGITQSPKYLFRKEGQNVTLSCEQNLNHDAMYWYRQDPGQGLRLIYYSQIVNDFQKGDIAEGYSVSREKKESFPLTVTSAQKNPTAFYLCASSNGQGLFFGSGTQLSVL.

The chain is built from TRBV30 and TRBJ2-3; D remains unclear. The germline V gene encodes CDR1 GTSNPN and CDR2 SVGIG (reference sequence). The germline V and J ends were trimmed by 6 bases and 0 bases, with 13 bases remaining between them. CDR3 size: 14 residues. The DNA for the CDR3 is TGTGCCTGTAGGCGGATCGCTAGCACAGATACGCAGTATTTT. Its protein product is CACRRIASTDTQYF. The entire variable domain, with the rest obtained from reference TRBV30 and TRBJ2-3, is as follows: SQTIHQWPATLVQPVGSPLSLECTVEGTSNPNLYWYRQAAGRGLQLLFYSVGIGQISSEVPQNLSASRPQDRQFILSSKKLLLSDSGFYLCACRRIASTDTQYFGPGTRLTVL.

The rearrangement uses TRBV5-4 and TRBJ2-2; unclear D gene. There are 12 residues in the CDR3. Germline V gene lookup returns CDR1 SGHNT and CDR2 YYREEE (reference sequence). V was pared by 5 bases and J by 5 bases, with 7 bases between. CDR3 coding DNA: TGTGCCAGCAGGTGGGGAACCGGGGAGCTGTTTTTT. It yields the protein CASRWGTGELFF.

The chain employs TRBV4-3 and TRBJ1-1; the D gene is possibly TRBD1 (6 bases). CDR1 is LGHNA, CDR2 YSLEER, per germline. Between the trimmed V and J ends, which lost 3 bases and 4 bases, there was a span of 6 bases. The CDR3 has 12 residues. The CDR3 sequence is CASSQDSTEAFF. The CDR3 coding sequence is TGCGCCAGCAGCCAGGACAGCACTGAAGCTTTCTTT.

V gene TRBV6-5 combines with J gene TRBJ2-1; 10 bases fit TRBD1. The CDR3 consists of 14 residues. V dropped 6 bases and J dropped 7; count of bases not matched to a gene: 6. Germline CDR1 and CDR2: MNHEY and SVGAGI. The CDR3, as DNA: TGTGCCAGCAGATCCCCGGGACAGGGGAATGAGCAGTTCTTC. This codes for CASRSPGQGNEQFF.

CDR3 sequence (DNA): TGTGCCAGCAGCGTAGGTGGGACCGCTGAAGCTTTCTTT. Translated: CASSVGGTAEAFF. V and J are TRBV9 and TRBJ1-1; D might be TRBD1 (5 bases). The CDR3 has 13 residues. V dropped 0 bases and J dropped 6 bases, with 9 bases sitting between them. CDR1 and CDR2 from the germline V gene are SGDLS and YYNGEE.

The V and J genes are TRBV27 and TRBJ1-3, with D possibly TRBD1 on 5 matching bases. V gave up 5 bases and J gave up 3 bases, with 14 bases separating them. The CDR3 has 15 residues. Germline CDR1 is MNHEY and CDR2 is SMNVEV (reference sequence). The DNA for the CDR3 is TGTGCCAGCAGTGTGACTCAGGGATTTGGAAACACCATATATTTT. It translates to CASSVTQGFGNTIYF.